This TCR beta chain came from a study of shared clonotypes between healthy human individuals. Some clones are missing from TCRdb's copy, which holds only in-frame ones; the method was immunoSEQ multiplex PCR. The data contain approximately 2.4 million clones, approximately 94% of them singletons. A few counts support this clone. This CDR3 contains 16 residues. This receptor was identified in a man between 18 and 35 years old in good health. Sequencing input: naive CD4+ T cells sorted from blood. Subset defined: CD45RA+ positively selected. The chain uses TRBV21-1 and TRBJ2-2; the table's D call, TRBD2, was not checked against the DNA. TRBV21-1 counts as a pseudogene. The CDR3 loop is CASSKSRPVRTGELFF. CDR3 nucleotides: TGTGCCAGCAGCAAGAGTCGCCCGGTACGCACCGGGGAGCTGTTTTTT.